The sequence of this T cell receptor (beta chain) was determined in a study of blood T cell repertoires in COVID-19. As for the study in general: Samples came from the United States, Italy and Spain, spanning acute and convalescent COVID-19.

Original data processing: Amplification with reference gene primers provided the estimates of nucleated cell counts. The assay was immunoSEQ multiplex PCR, and TCRdb's table has in-frame clones only and misses some. V and J calls and clone size are as listed in that table; D and trimming were resolved from the DNA. Here the sample spans 250,000 to 300,000 clones, approximately 90% being singletons. Trimming at V came to 0 bases and at J to 6 bases, leaving 9 bases not matched to a gene. This CDR3 region has 15 residues. Germline CDR1 reads SGHRS; CDR2 reads YFSETQ. The sequence derives from a woman aged 40 to 50 with acute COVID-19. Sequenced: PBMCs or T cells enriched from blood (not recorded which). The chain links TRBV5-1 to TRBJ2-7, with 7 bases identical to TRBD1. The DNA for the CDR3 is TGCGCCAGCAGCTTGGAACTCACAGGGGCCGGCGAGCAGTACTTC. It translates to CASSLELTGAGEQYF.